The 8 T cell receptor beta chains below all came from one sample that was sequenced in a study of CD8+ T cells in alopecia areata. RNA extraction was followed by reverse transcription into cDNA, which acted as the sequencing template. Using immunoSEQ multiplex PCR, the repertoire was profiled, and TCRdb retains in-frame clones only, with some absent. This sample carries some 150,000 clones, 70% to 90% of them seen once, and the ten largest clones take 13%. The treatment denotes: oral pan-JAK inhibitor, 5-10 mg twice daily. The sequences come from CD8+ T cells sorted from blood, collected at week 4, from a patient treated with tofacitinib. The origin of the receptors is a human donor with alopecia areata.

The V gene is TRBV19, the J gene TRBJ2-7; D is possibly TRBD1 or TRBD2 (5 bases each). The CDR3 spans 13 residues. CDR1 LNHDA and CDR2 SQIVND come from the germline V gene (reference sequence). V lost 5 bases to trimming and J lost 1 base, with 9 bases between them. The CDR3 reads CASSWDGSYEQYF. The CDR3 DNA reads TGTGCCAGTAGTTGGGACGGGTCCTACGAGCAGTACTTC. Filled out from reference TRBV19 and TRBJ2-7, the complete variable domain reads DGGITQSPKYLFRKEGQNVTLSCEQNLNHDAMYWYRQDPGQGLRLIYYSQIVNDFQKGDIAEGYSVSREKKESFPLTVTSAQKNPTAFYLCASSWDGSYEQYFGPGTRLTVT.

This clone is a singleton in its sample. The CDR3 spells CAWRVGASGYNEQFF. The CDR3 region has the DNA TGTGCCTGGAGAGTAGGGGCTAGCGGATACAATGAGCAGTTCTTC. The chain combines TRBV30 with TRBJ2-1, with 7 positions matching TRBD2. In germline, CDR1 is GTSNPN, CDR2 SVGIG (reference sequence). This CDR3 contains 15 residues. J was trimmed by 4 bases and V by 3 bases; bases with no gene match: 9.

This chain uses TRBV5-1 with TRBJ1-2; TRBD1 agrees at 8 bases. The germline CDR1 and CDR2 sequences are SGHRS and YFSETQ. The junction had 15 bases not matched to a gene; V was cut back by 5 bases and J by 0 bases. The CDR3 runs 18 residues. The CDR3 DNA reads as TGCGCCAGCAGTCTCCGATCTTCTGCGGGACAGGCTAACTATGGCTACACCTTC. As protein: CASSLRSSAGQANYGYTF.

The chain employs TRBV2 and TRBJ2-3, with 7 bases identical to TRBD1. Trimming removed 6 bases from V and 3 bases from J; junction bases left unmatched: 9. This CDR3 comprises 15 residues. CDR1 is SNHLY, CDR2 FYNNEI, per germline. CDR3 coding DNA: TGTGCCAGCAGGTTGGACAGGTTTACTACAGATACGCAGTATTTT. This translates into CASRLDRFTTDTQYF.

This chain links TRBV5-6 with TRBJ2-1; TRBD2 agrees at 11 bases. CDR1 SGHDT and CDR2 YYEEEE come from the germline V gene. The CDR3 is made up of 15 amino acids. V dropped 4 bases and J dropped 3; count of bases not matched to a gene: 3. The CDR3: CASSPGTSGYNEQFF. In DNA, the CDR3 is TGTGCCAGCAGCCCAGGGACTAGCGGCTACAATGAGCAGTTCTTC.

The genes are TRBV6-5 and TRBJ2-1; perhaps TRBD2 as D (6 bases). The CDR3 is made up of 14 amino acids. Per germline, CDR1 MNHEY and CDR2 SVGAGI. Trimming cost V 6 bases and J 0 bases, with 9 bases left between them. This chain's CDR3 is CASSVTSSYNEQFF. The CDR3 nucleotides read TGTGCCAGCAGCGTGACTAGCTCCTACAATGAGCAGTTCTTC.

This rearrangement joins TRBV4-1 to TRBJ2-1; D is unresolved. The V end lost 1 base, the J end lost 8 bases, and 9 bases lay between the germline ends. The germline V gene encodes CDR1 MGHRA and CDR2 YSYEKL. The CDR3 covers 13 residues. This CDR3 is CASSQATVDEQFF. The CDR3 DNA follows: TGCGCCAGCAGCCAAGCTACGGTGGATGAGCAGTTCTTC.

The chain has TRBV9 and TRBJ2-5; no firm D call. Trimming pared 0 bases from V and 2 bases from J, leaving 2 bases between. Germline lookup yields CDR1 SGDLS and CDR2 YYNGEE. The CDR3 length is 12 residues. For the CDR3, the DNA is TGTGCCAGCAGCGTAGATCAAGAGACCCAGTACTTC. It is translated as CASSVDQETQYF. Looking up the rest from reference TRBV9 and TRBJ2-5 gives the full variable domain: DSGVTQTPKHLITATGQRVTLRCSPRSGDLSVYWYQQSLDQGLQFLIQYYNGEERAKGNILERFSAQQFPDLHSELNLSSLELGDSALYFCASSVDQETQYFGPGTRLLVL.